These 32 T cell receptor beta chains were sequenced from one sample in a study of Ad26.COV2.S vaccination and SARS-CoV-2 variants. Clones were sequenced by immunoSEQ multiplex PCR, and TCRdb holds only the in-frame ones, with some missing. The sample carries roughly 500,000 clones, 80% to 90% recorded once. Treatment: roughly 18 received Ad26.COV2.S at low or high dose, single or two shots; about 5 received placebo; per-sample allocation not given. Specimens were obtained on day 63 following the first vaccine or placebo injection. Sequenced material: peripheral blood, taken in a trial of Ad26.COV2.S vaccine versus placebo. Receptors originate from a person aged 18-65 years who received the Ad26.COV2.S COVID-19 vaccine or a placebo.

The chain couples TRBV14 to TRBJ1-1; 11 bases fit TRBD1. The germline gives CDR1 SGHDN, CDR2 FVKESK. There are 16 residues in the CDR3. Trimming took 0 bases from V and 5 from J; bases not matched to a gene: 5. Here the CDR3 DNA reads TGTGCCAGCAGCCAAGATTTCGGGACAGGGGGTACTGAAGCTTTCTTT. Amino acid sequence: CASSQDFGTGGTEAFF.

J is TRBJ1-6 and V is TRBV4-1, with 8 bases matching TRBD1. The J segment lost 6 bases and the V segment lost 5 bases, leaving 9 bases of the junction unmatched. The V gene's germline CDR1 is MGHRA and CDR2 YSYEKL. CDR3 length: 16 amino acids. The CDR3 nucleotides are TGCGCCAGCAGCACAAGAAGAGACAGGGGTAATTCACCCCTCCACTTT. Encoded protein: CASSTRRDRGNSPLHF.

The chain uses TRBV13 and TRBJ2-7; D not resolved. V was pared by 1 base and J by 5 bases, with 9 bases between. The CDR3 has 13 amino acids. Germline CDR1 and CDR2: PRHDT and FYEKMQ (reference sequence). CDR3 coding DNA: TGTGCCAGCAGCTTAGAAATTCGGCACGAGCAGTACTTC. Protein product: CASSLEIRHEQYF.

This chain links TRBV27 with TRBJ1-2; TRBD1 aligns across 7 bases. CDR1 is MNHEY, CDR2 SMNVEV, per germline (reference sequence). The CDR3 runs to 15 residues. The J segment lost 4 bases and the V segment lost 6 bases, leaving 11 bases of the junction unmatched. CDR3 protein: CASSRTGLTLYGYTF. The CDR3, as DNA: TGTGCCAGCAGCAGGACAGGCCTTACCCTCTATGGCTACACCTTC.

J is TRBJ2-5 and V is TRBV19, with 7 bases aligning to TRBD1. Germline CDR1 LNHDA, CDR2 SQIVND (reference sequence). The CDR3 contains 15 residues. V dropped 2 bases and J dropped 3; count of bases not matched to a gene: 6. The CDR3 DNA reads as TGTGCCAGTAGTATAATGGGGACAGTCGAAGAGACCCAGTACTTC. This codes for CASSIMGTVEETQYF.

The J gene is TRBJ1-2, the V gene TRBV4-3; D ambiguous. The CDR3 is made up of 13 amino acids. V lost 1 base to trimming and J lost 8 bases, with 11 bases between them. Germline CDR1 and CDR2: LGHNA and YSLEER. The CDR3 loop is CASSQVHSEGYTF. CDR3 sequence (DNA): TGCGCCAGCAGCCAAGTACATTCGGAGGGCTACACCTTC.

This clone was recorded a few times. The chain combines TRBV3-1 (or the pseudogene TRBV3-2) with TRBJ1-1; D not certain. This CDR3 has 14 residues. V lost 5 bases and J 0 bases, leaving 10 bases between the germline ends. In germline, CDR1 is LGHDT, CDR2 YNNKEL (reference sequence). This chain's CDR3 is CASSYPGMNTEAFF. The CDR3 DNA is TGTGCCAGCAGCTACCCAGGTATGAACACTGAAGCTTTCTTT.

The gene calls are TRBV19 and TRBJ1-2; D is unclear. V dropped 5 bases and J dropped 2 bases, with 12 bases sitting between them. CDR1 is LNHDA, CDR2 SQIVND, per germline (reference sequence). This CDR3 contains 14 residues. CDR3 bases: TGTGCCAGTAGTGACACCTACGGGAACTATGGCTACACCTTC. Protein product: CASSDTYGNYGYTF.

This clone has only a few counts. V is TRBV28 and J is TRBJ1-5; TRBD1 might be the D (5 bases). Germline V gives CDR1 MDHEN, CDR2 SYDVKM. The CDR3 covers 13 residues. V was pared by 6 bases and J by 3 bases, with 9 bases between. In nucleotides, the CDR3 is TGTGCCAGCAGGGGACGAGACAATCAGCCCCAGCATTTT. Encoded protein: CASRGRDNQPQHF. Full variable domain (missing parts from reference TRBV28 and TRBJ1-5): DVKVTQSSRYLVKRTGEKVFLECVQDMDHENMFWYRQDPGLGLRLIYFSYDVKMKEKGDIPEGYSVSREKKERFSLILESASTNQTSMYLCASRGRDNQPQHFGDGTRLSIL.

In this sample, this clone turned up once. The chain has TRBV4-3 and TRBJ1-4, with D possibly matching TRBD1 (5 bases). The CDR3 is 16 residues long. Germline lookup yields CDR1 LGHNA and CDR2 YSLEER. The germline V and J ends were trimmed by 3 bases and 7 bases, with 18 bases remaining between them. CDR3 in amino acids: CASSQGPPLESEKLFF. As DNA, the CDR3 is TGCGCCAGCAGCCAGGGGCCCCCCTTGGAGTCTGAAAAACTGTTTTTT.

V usage is TRBV14 and J usage is TRBJ1-1, with TRBD1 as a possible D gene (5 bases). This CDR3 comprises 13 residues. The germline V and J ends were trimmed by 4 bases and 0 bases, with 6 bases remaining between them. CDR1 is SGHDN, CDR2 FVKESK, per germline. For the CDR3, the DNA is TGTGCCAGCAGCCGAGGGGTGAACACTGAAGCTTTCTTT. The encoded protein is CASSRGVNTEAFF. Full variable domain (rest looked up from reference TRBV14 and TRBJ1-1): EAGVTQFPSHSVIEKGQTVTLRCDPISGHDNLYWYRRVMGKEIKFLLHFVKESKQDESGMPNNRFLAERTGGTYSTLKVQPAELEDSGVYFCASSRGVNTEAFFGQGTRLTVV.

With regard to this clone: The same CDR3 also results from other DNA sequences found in this sample. The V call is TRBV5-1, the J call TRBJ1-1; D remains ambiguous. The germline V gene encodes CDR1 SGHRS and CDR2 YFSETQ. V lost 0 bases to trimming and J lost 0 bases, with 3 bases between them. The CDR3 has 13 residues. For the CDR3, the DNA is TGCGCCAGCAGCTTGGTACTGAACACTGAAGCTTTCTTT. It yields the protein CASSLVLNTEAFF.

V and J are TRBV19 and TRBJ2-1; TRBD1 is a possible D gene (6 bases). There are 15 residues in the CDR3. Looked up from germline, CDR1 is LNHDA and CDR2 is SQIVND (reference sequence). Trimming left V 4 bases short and J 6 bases short, with 16 bases between. DNA of the CDR3: TGTGCCAGTAGTAGTTTGGGGGCTAGGGGCAATGAGCAGTTCTTC. It codes for CASSSLGARGNEQFF.

This chain uses TRBV2 with TRBJ2-1; no reliable D call. The CDR3 runs 12 residues. Trimming took 6 bases from V and 6 from J, leaving 9 bases between them. Germline V CDR1 and CDR2: SNHLY, FYNNEI. The CDR3 nucleotides are TGTGCCAGCAGGGGTTATTCCAATGAGCAGTTCTTC. Translating gives CASRGYSNEQFF.

The chain couples TRBV6-2 or TRBV6-3 to TRBJ1-1; 11 bases are shared with TRBD1. CDR1 and CDR2 (germline): MNHEY, SVGEGT. There are 17 residues in the CDR3. J was trimmed by 5 bases and V by 0 bases; bases with no gene match: 8. The CDR3 DNA follows: TGTGCCAGCAGTTACTCATCGGGACAGGGGGTAGAGACTGAAGCTTTCTTT. It specifies CASSYSSGQGVETEAFF.

This sequence joins TRBV5-1 and TRBJ1-4; TRBD1 is a possible D gene (6 bases). CDR1 is SGHRS, CDR2 YFSETQ, per germline. V was pared by 3 bases and J by 0 bases, with 12 bases between. The CDR3 spans 16 residues. The CDR3 loop is CASSSQGRATNEKLFF. In DNA form, the CDR3 reads TGCGCCAGCAGCTCCCAGGGGAGGGCAACTAATGAAAAACTGTTTTTT.

This chain joins TRBV4-3 and TRBJ1-5, with 7 bases that match TRBD1. The length of the CDR3 is 16 residues. Germline assignment: CDR1 LGHNA and CDR2 YSLEER. V shed 1 base, J shed 7 bases, and the junction held 10 bases outside the gene matches. The CDR3 loop is CASSQGLPGGGQPQHF. As DNA, the CDR3 is TGCGCCAGCAGCCAAGGCCTTCCAGGGGGTGGGCAGCCCCAGCATTTT.

The V and J genes are TRBV6-5 and TRBJ2-5; 10 bases are a match to TRBD1. Germline assignment: CDR1 MNHEY and CDR2 SVGAGI. Unmatched junction bases numbered 2, after V lost 0 bases and J lost 4 bases. This CDR3 is 15 amino acids long. The CDR3 DNA reads as TGTGCCAGCAGTTACTCCGGGACAGGGGTAGAGACCCAGTACTTC. It yields the protein CASSYSGTGVETQYF.

This clone was seen just once. The chain employs TRBV7-2 and TRBJ2-2, with D maybe TRBD2 (6 bases). CDR3 length equals 15 residues. Germline CDR1 reads SGHTA; CDR2 reads FQGNSA. Trimming took 1 base from V and 6 from J, leaving 12 bases between them. In DNA form, the CDR3 reads TGTGCCAGCAGCTTAGTTCGGGGGAAGGCCGGGGAGCTGTTTTTT. Translation gives CASSLVRGKAGELFF.

The J gene is TRBJ1-1, the V gene TRBV19, with a weak D call TRBD1 (6 bases). The V end was cut by 6 bases, the J end by 1 base, with 15 bases between. Germline-derived CDR1 and CDR2 are LNHDA and SQIVND (reference sequence). There are 15 residues in the CDR3. The CDR3 region is CASRWQGRTNTEAFF. The CDR3 region has the DNA TGTGCCAGTAGATGGCAGGGGCGAACGAACACTGAAGCTTTCTTT.

V usage is TRBV5-6 and J usage is TRBJ1-2; D gene uncertain. The CDR3 has 15 residues. Germline V CDR1 and CDR2: SGHDT, YYEEEE. Trimming shortened V by 1 base and J by 8 bases, and 18 bases separated the two germline ends. The chain's CDR3 is CASSLLGTPGWGYTF. The CDR3 DNA follows: TGTGCCAGCAGCTTGTTAGGAACACCCGGCTGGGGCTACACCTTC.

The chain has TRBV27 and TRBJ2-1, with TRBD2 matching over 10 bases. V shed 0 bases and J 3 bases; nucleotides not matched to a gene: 5. Germline CDR1 and CDR2: MNHEY and SMNVEV (reference sequence). CDR3 size: 17 residues. CDR3 bases: TGTGCCAGCAGTTTATCCCAGCGGGGGGGCTTCTACAATGAGCAGTTCTTC. Protein sequence: CASSLSQRGGFYNEQFF.

This chain joins TRBV27 and TRBJ2-7; 7 bases are a match to TRBD1. With V trimmed by 10 bases and J by 1 base, 10 bases remained unmatched. Germline values: CDR1 MNHEY, CDR2 SMNVEV (reference sequence). The CDR3 has 14 residues. The CDR3: CATRRDSSSYEQYV. The CDR3 DNA follows: TGTGCCACCCGCCGGGACAGCAGTTCCTACGAGCAGTACGTC.

This clone has a handful of counts. This chain uses TRBV21-1 with TRBJ2-7; the table's D gene call, TRBD2, was not cross checked with the DNA. TRBV21-1 represents a pseudogene. CDR3 length: 15 residues. The chain's CDR3 is CASSKALCSFHEQYV. As DNA, the CDR3 is TGTGCCAGCAGCAAAGCGCTGTGTAGTTTCCACGAGCAGTACGTC.

This clone was picked up a small number of times. The CDR3 region is CASSYSRRKTSGGLQETQYF. CDR3 coding DNA: TGTGCCAGCAGTTACTCTCGGAGAAAGACTAGCGGGGGACTTCAAGAGACCCAGTACTTC. The chain is built from TRBV6-2 or TRBV6-3 and TRBJ2-5; 12 nucleotides match TRBD2. CDR3 length equals 20 residues. Trimming removed 0 bases from V and 2 bases from J; junction bases left unmatched: 13. The V gene's germline CDR1 is MNHEY and CDR2 SVGEGT.

The rearrangement joins TRBV3-1 (or the pseudogene TRBV3-2) to TRBJ2-3; 8 bases align to TRBD2. The trim removed 4 bases at V and 2 bases at J, leaving 5 bases unmatched. The CDR3 runs to 15 residues. Germline-derived CDR1 and CDR2 are LGHDT and YNNKEL (reference sequence). CDR3 in amino acids: CASSPSGSPTDTQYF. The CDR3 DNA is TGTGCCAGCAGCCCGAGCGGGAGCCCCACAGATACGCAGTATTTT.

V and J are TRBV6-2 or TRBV6-3 and TRBJ2-1, with 8 bases matching TRBD1. This CDR3 comprises 15 residues. In germline, CDR1 is MNHEY, CDR2 SVGEGT. After removal of 5 bases from V and 2 bases from J, the junction contained 5 bases not matched to a gene. CDR3 protein: CASSPGGSPYNEQFF. CDR3 nucleotides: TGTGCCAGCAGTCCAGGGGGCTCCCCCTACAATGAGCAGTTCTTC.

The gene calls are TRBV19 and TRBJ2-1, with TRBD2 identical over 11 bases. Germline V gene lookup returns CDR1 LNHDA and CDR2 SQIVND (reference sequence). V shed 5 bases and J 0 bases; nucleotides not matched to a gene: 6. This CDR3 comprises 17 residues. Here the CDR3 DNA reads TGTGCCAGTAGTTTCCTAGCGGGGGGTCCCTCCTACAATGAGCAGTTCTTC. Its protein is CASSFLAGGPSYNEQFF.

The rearrangement uses TRBV11-2 and TRBJ2-5; TRBD2 matches at 11 bases. The CDR3 length is 17 residues. Per the germline V gene, CDR1 is SGHAT and CDR2 is FQNNGV. Germline trimming cut 0 bases from V and 5 bases from J; bases unmatched to any gene: 8. CDR3 protein: CASSLDPTSGSGETQYF. The CDR3 nucleotides are TGTGCCAGCAGCTTAGATCCCACTAGCGGGAGCGGGGAGACCCAGTACTTC.

The chain has TRBV7-2 and TRBJ2-2, with 10 positions matching TRBD2. The V segment lost 7 bases and the J segment 2 bases; nucleotides outside the gene matches: 13. Germline values: CDR1 SGHTA, CDR2 FQGNSA. The CDR3 extends over 18 amino acids. The CDR3 nucleotides read TGTGCCAGCAACCTCCCACTAGCGGGACGGTTTAACACCGGGGAGCTGTTTTTT. Its protein product is CASNLPLAGRFNTGELFF.

The chain carries TRBV3-1 (or the pseudogene TRBV3-2) and TRBJ1-1, with 8 bases aligning to TRBD1. The CDR3 is made up of 14 amino acids. Germline lookup yields CDR1 LGHDT and CDR2 YNNKEL (reference sequence). V was clipped by 4 bases and J by 0 bases; unmatched bases: 1. In nucleotides, the CDR3 is TGTGCCAGCAGCCGGGGACAGGTGAACACTGAAGCTTTCTTT. It translates to CASSRGQVNTEAFF.

The rearrangement joins TRBV4-2 to TRBJ1-2, with TRBD1 matching 7 bases. This CDR3 has 18 residues. Unmatched junction bases numbered 15, after V lost 0 bases and J lost 5 bases. Germline CDR1 is LGHNA and CDR2 is YNFKEQ. CDR3 DNA sequence: TGTGCCAGCAGCCAAGATTATAGGAGGGGGCCCGGAGAATATGGCTACACCTTC. Translation: CASSQDYRRGPGEYGYTF.